This T cell receptor beta chain is drawn from a study of Ad26.COV2.S vaccination and SARS-CoV-2 variants. General observations from the study: Substantial breadth in spike-specific CD8+ and CD4+ T cell responses was reportedly seen after vaccination. Placebo recipients trailed vaccine recipients in spike-specific TCR breadth. It was found that vaccine and placebo recipients had similar non-spike TCR breadth. TCR breadth and depth estimates may have understated total T cell responses.

Libraries were prepared by immunoSEQ multiplex PCR; TCRdb keeps only in-frame clonotypes and omits some of them. The repertoire has about 350,000 clones, just over 90% of them found once; the top ten carry around 4%. This clone was recorded only once. Its antigen remains unidentified. The CDR3 runs to 14 residues. Germline loops: CDR1 MGHDK, CDR2 SYGVNS. Trimming pared 3 bases from V and 9 bases from J, leaving 12 bases between. Sequenced material: peripheral blood, taken after recovery from COVID-19. The origin of this receptor is a human donor who had recovered from COVID-19. This chain connects TRBV25-1 to TRBJ1-6; perhaps TRBD1 as D (6 bases). CDR3 coding DNA: TGTGCCAGCAGTGATACAGGGAATGTTTCACCCCTCCACTTT. This sequence encodes CASSDTGNVSPLHF.